The sequence of this TCR beta chain was determined in a study of CD4 T cells in relation to SARS-CoV-2 and coronaviruses. For the study at large: Patient ages ranged from about 21 to 72, median 38. A couple of subjects were Hispanic; patients were seven to nine males and a few females.

This CDR3 region has 15 residues. Germline lookup yields CDR1 ENHRY and CDR2 SYGVKD. J gave up 5 bases and V 4 bases, and 6 bases lay outside the gene matches. TCRdb keeps only in-frame clones here, not all; method: immunoSEQ multiplex PCR. The data hold about 47,000 clones, with over 75% observed a single time. Study conclusions and caveats: Approximately 65% of donors had memory CD4+ clonotypes crossrecognizing SARS-CoV-2 and common cold coronavirus spike.

Comments on this clone: No antigen is known for it.

The chain carries TRBV10-3 and TRBJ2-1; 9 nucleotides align to TRBD2. Specimen: naive CD4+ T cells from PBMCs, cultured in vitro. As for subset: naive CD4+ T cells isolated by negative enrichment. This TCR was sampled from an adult with COVID-19. CDR3 region: CAISVGASGNNEQFF. As DNA, the CDR3 is TGTGCCATCAGTGTGGGGGCTAGCGGGAACAATGAGCAGTTCTTC.